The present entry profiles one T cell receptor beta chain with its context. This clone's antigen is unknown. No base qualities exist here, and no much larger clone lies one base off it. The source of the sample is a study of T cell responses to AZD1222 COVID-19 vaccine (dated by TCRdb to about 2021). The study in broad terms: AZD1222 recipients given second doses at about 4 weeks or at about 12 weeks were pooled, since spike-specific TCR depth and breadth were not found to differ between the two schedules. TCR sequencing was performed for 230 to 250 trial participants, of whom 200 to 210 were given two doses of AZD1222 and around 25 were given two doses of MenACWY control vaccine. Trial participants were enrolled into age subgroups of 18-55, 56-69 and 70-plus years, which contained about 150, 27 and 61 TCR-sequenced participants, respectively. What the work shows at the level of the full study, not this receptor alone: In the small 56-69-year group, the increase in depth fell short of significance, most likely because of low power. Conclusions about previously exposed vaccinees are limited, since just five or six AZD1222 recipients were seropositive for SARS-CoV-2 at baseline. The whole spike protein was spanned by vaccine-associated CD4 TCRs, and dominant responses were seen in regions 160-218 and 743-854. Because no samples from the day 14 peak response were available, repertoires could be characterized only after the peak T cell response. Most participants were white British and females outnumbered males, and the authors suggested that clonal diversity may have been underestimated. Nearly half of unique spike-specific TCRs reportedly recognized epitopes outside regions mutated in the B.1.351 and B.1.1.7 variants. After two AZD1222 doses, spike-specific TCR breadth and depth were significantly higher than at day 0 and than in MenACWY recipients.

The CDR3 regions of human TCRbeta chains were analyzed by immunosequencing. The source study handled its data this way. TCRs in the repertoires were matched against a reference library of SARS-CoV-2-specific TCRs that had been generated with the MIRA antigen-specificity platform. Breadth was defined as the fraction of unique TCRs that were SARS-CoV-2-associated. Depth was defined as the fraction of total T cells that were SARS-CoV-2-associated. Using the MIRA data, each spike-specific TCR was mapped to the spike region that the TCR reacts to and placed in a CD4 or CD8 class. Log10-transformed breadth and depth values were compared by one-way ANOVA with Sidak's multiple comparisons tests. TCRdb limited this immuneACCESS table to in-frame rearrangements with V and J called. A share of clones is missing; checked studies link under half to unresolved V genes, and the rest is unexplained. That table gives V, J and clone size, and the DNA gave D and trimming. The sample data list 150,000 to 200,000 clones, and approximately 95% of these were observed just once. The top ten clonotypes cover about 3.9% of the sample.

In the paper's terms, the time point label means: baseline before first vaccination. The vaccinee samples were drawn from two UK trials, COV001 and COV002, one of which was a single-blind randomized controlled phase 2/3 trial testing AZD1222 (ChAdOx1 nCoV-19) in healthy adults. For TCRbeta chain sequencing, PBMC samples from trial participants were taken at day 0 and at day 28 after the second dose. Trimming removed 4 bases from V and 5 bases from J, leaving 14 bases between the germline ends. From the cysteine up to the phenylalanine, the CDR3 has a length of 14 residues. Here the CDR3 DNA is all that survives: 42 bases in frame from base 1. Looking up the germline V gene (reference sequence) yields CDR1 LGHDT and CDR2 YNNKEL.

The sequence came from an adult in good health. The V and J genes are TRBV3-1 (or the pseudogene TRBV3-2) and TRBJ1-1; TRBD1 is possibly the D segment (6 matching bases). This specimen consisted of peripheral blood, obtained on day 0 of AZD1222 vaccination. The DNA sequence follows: TGTGCCAGCAGCCTTGGGGGGCGGGAAACTGAAGCTTTCTTT. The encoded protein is CASSLGGRETEAFF.